Listed below are T cell receptor beta chains from one sample, sequenced in a study of shared clonotypes between healthy human individuals. Profiling relied on immunoSEQ multiplex PCR, and the TCRdb table lists in-frame clones only, not all of them. The sample contains about 380,000 clones, 96% of which appear only once. Input material: memory CD8+ T cells sorted from blood. These receptors were collected from a man under 40 in good health. Each CDR3 is given with its conserved first and last residue. A D gene is named only where the DNA matches it firmly. The size field is filled for only some rows; it gives once, few, many or a size class.

clone size: -; D gene: TRBD2; V gene: TRBV2; J gene: TRBJ2-3; CDR3 DNA: TGTGCCAGCAGTGAAGGGTTGGGACTAGCCGCAGATACGCAGTATTTT; CDR3 protein: CASSEGLGLAADTQYF
clone size: -; D gene: -; V gene: TRBV5-1; J gene: TRBJ2-1; CDR3 DNA: TGCGCCAGCAGCTATAGCTCCTACAATGAGCAGTTCTTC; CDR3 protein: CASSYSSYNEQFF
clone size: -; D gene: -; V gene: TRBV30; J gene: TRBJ2-2; CDR3 DNA: TGTGCCTGGAGTCCCCGCAGGGAGCTGTTTTTT; CDR3 protein: CAWSPRRELFF
clone size: once; D gene: TRBD2; V gene: TRBV9; J gene: TRBJ2-5; CDR3 DNA: TGTGCCAGCAGCCGAAGCGGGAGCGTGGAGACCCAGTACTTC; CDR3 protein: CASSRSGSVETQYF
clone size: -; D gene: -; V gene: TRBV4-1; J gene: TRBJ2-1; CDR3 DNA: TGCGCCAGCAGCGGTCGGGGAACCTACAATGAGCAGTTCTTC; CDR3 protein: CASSGRGTYNEQFF
clone size: -; D gene: TRBD1; V gene: TRBV5-1; J gene: TRBJ2-7; CDR3 DNA: TGCGCCAGCAGCCCGGGACAGCTCTCCTACGAGCAGTACTTC; CDR3 protein: CASSPGQLSYEQYF
clone size: -; D gene: TRBD2; V gene: TRBV19; J gene: TRBJ2-7; CDR3 DNA: TGTGCCAGTAGTACCCGGACTAGCGGGAGCAACGAGCAGTACTTC; CDR3 protein: CASSTRTSGSNEQYF
clone size: -; D gene: TRBD2; V gene: TRBV28; J gene: TRBJ2-7; CDR3 DNA: TGTGCCAGCAGTAGAAAAGCGGGAGGGCCCCAATCCTCCTACGAGCAGTACTTC; CDR3 protein: CASSRKAGGPQSSYEQYF
clone size: -; D gene: -; V gene: TRBV25-1; J gene: TRBJ2-7; CDR3 DNA: TGTGCCAGCGAACCCGGGTCGGGCTACGAGCAGTACTTC; CDR3 protein: CASEPGSGYEQYF
clone size: -; D gene: -; V gene: TRBV10-3; J gene: TRBJ1-2; CDR3 DNA: TGTGCCATCAGTGATCTGGACAGTAGTCTCGGGTATGGCTACACCTTC; CDR3 protein: CAISDLDSSLGYGYTF
clone size: -; D gene: -; V gene: TRBV11-1; J gene: TRBJ1-1; CDR3 DNA: TGTGCCAGCAGCTCCTTAAACGCCCTGGGGTCTGAAGCTTTCTTT; CDR3 protein: CASSSLNALGSEAFF
clone size: -; D gene: -; V gene: TRBV28; J gene: TRBJ2-7; CDR3 DNA: TGTGCCAGCAGCTTACTCAGGGGGGAGGGGTACGAGCAGTACTTC; CDR3 protein: CASSLLRGEGYEQYF
clone size: -; D gene: -; V gene: TRBV5-1; J gene: TRBJ2-7; CDR3 DNA: TGCGCCAGCAGCTACCGGGACCGCGTGGAGCAGTACTTC; CDR3 protein: CASSYRDRVEQYF
clone size: -; D gene: -; V gene: TRBV4-1; J gene: TRBJ2-1; CDR3 DNA: TGCGCCAGCAGTCGTCTAGCCCTAGGAATCAATGAGCAGTTCTTC; CDR3 protein: CASSRLALGINEQFF
clone size: -; D gene: -; V gene: TRBV27; J gene: TRBJ2-3; CDR3 DNA: TGTGCCAGCAGTTCTCTAAGTGGAACAGATACGCAGTATTTT; CDR3 protein: CASSSLSGTDTQYF
clone size: -; D gene: TRBD1; V gene: TRBV4-1; J gene: TRBJ2-2; CDR3 DNA: TGCGCCAGCAGCGCCGACAGGGGAGCGGTGCGGGAGCTGTTTTTT; CDR3 protein: CASSADRGAVRELFF
clone size: -; D gene: -; V gene: TRBV30; J gene: TRBJ1-1; CDR3 DNA: TGTGCCTGGAGTGTATATCCCAGCACTGAAGCTTTCTTT; CDR3 protein: CAWSVYPSTEAFF
clone size: -; D gene: TRBD2; V gene: TRBV7-9; J gene: TRBJ2-7; CDR3 DNA: TGTGCCAGCAGCCCCCTAGCGGGAGGACGGTACGAGCAGTACTTC; CDR3 protein: CASSPLAGGRYEQYF
clone size: -; D gene: TRBD1; V gene: TRBV5-4; J gene: TRBJ2-1; CDR3 DNA: TGTGCCAGCGGACAGGCATCCTACAATGAGCAGTTCTTC; CDR3 protein: CASGQASYNEQFF
clone size: -; D gene: TRBD1; V gene: TRBV4-1; J gene: TRBJ2-1; CDR3 DNA: TGCGCCAGCAGCCGAACAGGGGGCAATGAGCAGTTCTTC; CDR3 protein: CASSRTGGNEQFF
clone size: -; D gene: -; V gene: TRBV5-1; J gene: TRBJ1-5; CDR3 DNA: TGCGCCAGCAGCTTTATGGGGTATGGGGATCAGCCCCAGCATTTT; CDR3 protein: CASSFMGYGDQPQHF
clone size: -; D gene: -; V gene: TRBV7-2; J gene: TRBJ2-1; CDR3 DNA: TGTGCCAGCAGCTTAATGTGGGAGAACAATGAGCAGTTCTTC; CDR3 protein: CASSLMWENNEQFF
clone size: -; D gene: -; V gene: TRBV6-6; J gene: TRBJ2-3; CDR3 DNA: TGTGCCAGCAGTTACTTGACAGATACGCAGTATTTT; CDR3 protein: CASSYLTDTQYF
clone size: -; D gene: -; V gene: TRBV5-1; J gene: TRBJ1-4; CDR3 DNA: TGCGCCAGCAGCCTTTCGACGGGCAGGAAGATGTTTTTT; CDR3 protein: CASSLSTGRKMFF
clone size: -; D gene: TRBD1; V gene: TRBV15; J gene: TRBJ1-6; CDR3 DNA: TGTGCCACCAGCAGAGACCTGACAGGGCCTAATTCACCCCTCCACTTT; CDR3 protein: CATSRDLTGPNSPLHF
clone size: -; D gene: TRBD2; V gene: TRBV7-2; J gene: TRBJ2-1; CDR3 DNA: TGTGCCAGCAGCTTAGAGGTAGGCACTAGCGGGGCGGATGAGCAGTTCTTC; CDR3 protein: CASSLEVGTSGADEQFF
clone size: -; D gene: -; V gene: TRBV11-2; J gene: TRBJ2-1; CDR3 DNA: TGTGCCAGCAGCTCCCTTAGGGATGGAGAAAGCTCCTACAATGAGCAGTTCTTC; CDR3 protein: CASSSLRDGESSYNEQFF
clone size: -; D gene: TRBD1; V gene: TRBV30; J gene: TRBJ2-5; CDR3 DNA: TGTGCCTGGAGTGATGGGACAGGGGGCATGAAAGAGACCCAGTACTTC; CDR3 protein: CAWSDGTGGMKETQYF
clone size: -; D gene: -; V gene: TRBV27; J gene: TRBJ2-1; CDR3 DNA: TGTGCCAGCAGTACAGGACTGCTATTTAGAAGCCTCATATACAATGAGCAGTTCTTC; CDR3 protein: CASSTGLLFRSLIYNEQFF
clone size: -; D gene: -; V gene: TRBV4-2; J gene: TRBJ2-4; CDR3 DNA: TGTGCCAGCAGCCAAGATACGGGGCTAGCCAAAAACATTCAGTACTTC; CDR3 protein: CASSQDTGLAKNIQYF
clone size: -; D gene: TRBD2; V gene: TRBV28; J gene: TRBJ2-7; CDR3 DNA: TGTGCCAGCAGACTTACTAGCGGGAGGGCAACCTACGAGCAGTACTTC; CDR3 protein: CASRLTSGRATYEQYF
clone size: -; D gene: TRBD1; V gene: TRBV27; J gene: TRBJ2-7; CDR3 DNA: TGTGCCAGCAGTTGGGACAGGGGTTACGAGCAGTACTTC; CDR3 protein: CASSWDRGYEQYF
clone size: -; D gene: -; V gene: TRBV5-5; J gene: TRBJ2-7; CDR3 DNA: TGTGCCAGCAGCATGGGATCTCCCTGGGAGCAGTACTTC; CDR3 protein: CASSMGSPWEQYF
clone size: -; D gene: -; V gene: TRBV5-1; J gene: TRBJ2-1; CDR3 DNA: TGCGCCAGCGGGGCAGGGTATGAGCAGTTCTTC; CDR3 protein: CASGAGYEQFF
clone size: -; D gene: -; V gene: TRBV5-4; J gene: TRBJ1-2; CDR3 DNA: TGTGCCAGCAGCTTGGCGCTCCAGATTTCCTATGGCTACACCTTC; CDR3 protein: CASSLALQISYGYTF
clone size: -; D gene: -; V gene: TRBV2; J gene: TRBJ1-5; CDR3 DNA: TGTGCCAGCAGGCCGATAAGCAATCAGCCCCAGCATTTT; CDR3 protein: CASRPISNQPQHF
clone size: -; D gene: -; V gene: TRBV30; J gene: TRBJ1-6; CDR3 DNA: TGTGCCTGGAAGGGGACACTGAATAATTCACCCCTCCACTTT; CDR3 protein: CAWKGTLNNSPLHF
clone size: -; D gene: TRBD1; V gene: TRBV13; J gene: TRBJ1-3; CDR3 DNA: TGTGCCAGCAGCTCCACAGGGGCAGTATCTGGAAACACCATATATTTT; CDR3 protein: CASSSTGAVSGNTIYF
clone size: -; D gene: TRBD1; V gene: TRBV28; J gene: TRBJ2-7; CDR3 DNA: TGTGCCAGTGGAGGCCGAGGGACAGACACCTACGAGCAGTACTTC; CDR3 protein: CASGGRGTDTYEQYF
clone size: few; D gene: TRBD2; V gene: TRBV7-9; J gene: TRBJ2-2; CDR3 DNA: TGTGCCAGCAGCTCCCGGACTAGCGGGAGCCCCGGGGAGCTGTTTTTT; CDR3 protein: CASSSRTSGSPGELFF
clone size: -; D gene: TRBD1; V gene: TRBV4-1; J gene: TRBJ1-3; CDR3 DNA: TGCGCCAGCAGCCAACAGGGGGCTGGAAACACCATATATTTT; CDR3 protein: CASSQQGAGNTIYF
clone size: -; D gene: TRBD2; V gene: TRBV29-1; J gene: TRBJ2-1; CDR3 DNA: TGCAGCGTTGTAAGGCTAGCGGGAGGAAGCCCCTACAATGAGCAGTTCTTC; CDR3 protein: CSVVRLAGGSPYNEQFF
clone size: -; D gene: TRBD2; V gene: TRBV6-6; J gene: TRBJ2-1; CDR3 DNA: TGTGCCAGCACTTTACGCGGGGGACTAGTGTTCTTC; CDR3 protein: CASTLRGGLVFF
clone size: once; D gene: -; V gene: TRBV28; J gene: TRBJ1-2; CDR3 DNA: TGTGCCAGCAGTACTCCCTCCACTTCGGGCTACACCTTC; CDR3 protein: CASSTPSTSGYTF
clone size: -; D gene: -; V gene: TRBV19; J gene: TRBJ2-3; CDR3 DNA: TGTGCCAGTAGTATCACAGAGGGAGATACGCAGTATTTT; CDR3 protein: CASSITEGDTQYF
clone size: -; D gene: -; V gene: TRBV10-3; J gene: TRBJ2-2; CDR3 DNA: TGTGCCATCAGTGAGTCTCTCAACACCGGGGAGCTGTTTTTT; CDR3 protein: CAISESLNTGELFF
clone size: -; D gene: -; V gene: TRBV19; J gene: TRBJ2-1; CDR3 DNA: TGTGCCAGTAGTCTCGGGATTTACAATGAGCAGTTCTTC; CDR3 protein: CASSLGIYNEQFF
clone size: -; D gene: -; V gene: TRBV5-1; J gene: TRBJ1-2; CDR3 DNA: TGCGCCAGCAGCCCTTCGTCGGGGTCTTTTGGCTACACCTTC; CDR3 protein: CASSPSSGSFGYTF
clone size: -; D gene: -; V gene: TRBV7-8; J gene: TRBJ2-7; CDR3 DNA: TGTGCCAGCAGCTCGTACTCAGAAAACGAGCAGTACTTC; CDR3 protein: CASSSYSENEQYF